The 26 T cell receptor beta chains below all came from one sample that was sequenced in a study of CD8 T cells in Susac syndrome. Reverse transcription of roughly 0.5 to 1 ug RNA was carried out with random hexamers. TCRdb passed the immunoSEQ multiplex PCR reads through MiXCR, listing each CDR3 protein once. The sample yields roughly 130,000 distinct CDR3 sequences, 85% to 95% seen once. Sequencing input: CD4+ T cells from PBMCs. The receptors were gathered from a human donor with multiple sclerosis.

The chain carries TRBV9 and TRBJ2-7, with D unclear. CDR1 and CDR2 from the germline V gene are SGDLS and YYNGEE. This CDR3 is built from 13 residues. Deletions cut 7 bases from V and 6 bases from J, with 17 bases between. The CDR3 here is CASLCPALGEQYF. DNA for the CDR3: TGTGCCAGCCTCTGTCCCGCCTTGGGCGAGCAGTACTTC.

The CDR3, as DNA: TGTGCCAGTAGCCACAGCAACTATGGCTACACCTTC. Its protein product is CASSHSNYGYTF. This rearrangement joins TRBV19 to TRBJ1-2, with D hard to call. This CDR3 region has 12 residues. Germline assignment: CDR1 LNHDA and CDR2 SQIVND (reference sequence). Trimming took off 6 bases at V and 2 bases at J, with 7 bases between the two ends.

The CDR3 DNA is TGCGCCAGCAGCTTGCGGGGGGTAGACACAGATACGCAGTATTTT. Amino acids: CASSLRGVDTDTQYF. The rearrangement joins TRBV5-1 to TRBJ2-3; 7 nucleotides align to TRBD2. J gave up 2 bases and V 1 base, and 4 bases lay outside the gene matches. CDR1 and CDR2 from the germline V gene are SGHRS and YFSETQ. The CDR3 runs 15 residues. The variable domain in full, completed from reference TRBV5-1 and TRBJ2-3, reads KAGVTQTPRYLIKTRGQQVTLSCSPISGHRSVSWYQQTPGQGLQFLFEYFSETQRNKGNFPGRFSGRQFSNSRSEMNVSTLELGDSALYLCASSLRGVDTDTQYFGPGTRLTVL.

The genes are TRBV5-4 and TRBJ1-4; D is possibly TRBD1 (6 bases). V dropped 4 bases and J dropped 8 bases, with 21 bases sitting between them. This CDR3 contains 16 residues. CDR1 and CDR2 (germline): SGHNT, YYREEE (reference sequence). CDR3: CASSPEQGTNGEKLFF. The CDR3 DNA reads TGTGCCAGCAGCCCTGAACAGGGTACGAATGGGGAAAAACTGTTTTTT.

This clonotype was seen once. This chain connects TRBV18 to TRBJ2-7; D might be TRBD1 (6 bases). The length of the CDR3 is 13 residues. With 3 bases removed from V and 4 bases from J, the gap between germline ends came to 10 bases. In germline, CDR1 is KGHSH, CDR2 LQKENI. CDR3 nucleotide sequence: TGTGCCAGCTCACCCGGACAGCAGTACGAGCAGTACTTC. This translates into CASSPGQQYEQYF.

The chain is built from TRBV15 and TRBJ2-3; D might be TRBD1 or TRBD2, each matching 5 bases. The germline gives CDR1 LNHNV, CDR2 YYDKDF (reference sequence). V was pared by 0 bases and J by 2 bases, with 12 bases between. This CDR3 is 16 amino acids long. CDR3 protein: CATSRDPGRDTDTQYF. As DNA, the CDR3 is TGTGCCACCAGCAGAGATCCGGGACGGGACACAGATACGCAGTATTTT.

The rearrangement joins TRBV27 to TRBJ2-3; D unresolved. Germline V gene lookup returns CDR1 MNHEY and CDR2 SMNVEV (reference sequence). This CDR3 has 13 amino acids. V was cut by 6 bases and J by 13 bases, with 20 bases left in between. The CDR3 region has the DNA TGTGCCAGCAGGAAGACTGGGGATCCTATTGAGTATTTT. Amino acids: CASRKTGDPIEYF.

The rearrangement joins TRBV3-1 to TRBJ1-2; maybe TRBD1 (6 bases). V lost 5 bases and J 2 bases, leaving 12 bases between the germline ends. There are 14 residues in the CDR3. The germline V gene has CDR1 LGHDT and CDR2 YNNKEL (reference sequence). This CDR3 reads CASSERGKNYGYTF. CDR3 DNA sequence: TGTGCCAGCAGCGAAAGGGGGAAGAACTATGGCTACACCTTC.

This clonotype was counted a single time. The chain has TRBV20-1 and TRBJ2-7, with D uncertain. Germline CDR1 and CDR2: DFQATT and SNEGSKA (reference sequence). Trimming cost V 3 bases and J 4 bases, with 4 bases left between them. The CDR3 consists of 10 residues. The CDR3: CSARYYEQYF. The CDR3 DNA reads as TGCAGTGCTAGGTATTACGAGCAGTACTTC.

This chain joins TRBV20-1 and TRBJ2-7, with a weak D call TRBD1 (6 bases). This CDR3 contains 14 residues. CDR1 and CDR2 from the germline V gene are DFQATT and SNEGSKA (reference sequence). V dropped 6 bases and J dropped 4 bases, with 19 bases sitting between them. The CDR3 DNA follows: TGCAGTGCAAAGGGGTTGGACAGCCTTTACGAGCAGTACTTC. Protein product: CSAKGLDSLYEQYF.

The chain links TRBV19 to TRBJ2-2; 9 bases fit TRBD2. The CDR3 is made up of 15 amino acids. Germline V gives CDR1 LNHDA, CDR2 SQIVND (reference sequence). V lost 7 bases and J lost 2; bases outside the gene matches: 5. CDR3 region: CASTRSGGNTGELFF. The CDR3 nucleotides are TGTGCCAGTACCCGTAGCGGGGGAAACACCGGGGAGCTGTTTTTT.

Only a few counts were recorded for this clonotype. The DNA of the CDR3 is TGTGCCATCAGTGGTTCCAACGAGCAGTACTTC. This codes for CAISGSNEQYF. J is TRBJ2-7 and V is TRBV10-3; D is unresolved. Trimming pared 4 bases from V and 5 bases from J, leaving 6 bases between. CDR1 and CDR2 (germline): ENHRY, SYGVKD. The CDR3 runs to 11 residues.

This clonotype occurred a few times. The chain uses TRBV9 and TRBJ2-5, with 8 bases lining up with TRBD1. Trimming cost V 7 bases and J 5 bases; bases outside gene matches: 10. Germline V gives CDR1 SGDLS, CDR2 YYNGEE. This CDR3 has 14 residues. CDR3 coding DNA: TGTGCCAGCTCTCTTCAGGGGGCTAAGGAGACCCAGTACTTC. Translated: CASSLQGAKETQYF.

V and J are TRBV29-1 and TRBJ2-3; unclear D gene. Germline assignment: CDR1 SQVTM and CDR2 ANQGSEA. The CDR3 runs to 13 residues. For the CDR3, the DNA is TGCAGTGTTCGTCTAGTGTTGACAGATACGCAGTATTTT. This codes for CSVRLVLTDTQYF.

The rearrangement links TRBV12-3 or TRBV12-4 to TRBJ2-1; 8 positions agree with TRBD2. This CDR3 region has 13 residues. Unmatched junction bases numbered 9, after V lost 5 bases and J lost 12 bases. The CDR3 DNA reads as TGTGCCAGCAGTCTTCATAGCGGGATGGGGCAGTTCTTC. This codes for CASSLHSGMGQFF.

The chain is built from TRBV15 and TRBJ1-2, with no clear D. CDR1 and CDR2 from the germline V gene are LNHNV and YYDKDF (reference sequence). The CDR3 loop spans 13 amino acids. V lost 0 bases to trimming and J lost 8 bases, with 10 bases between them. The CDR3 coding sequence is TGTGCCACCAGCAGAGAATGGATCAGCGGCTACACCTTC. Translation gives CATSREWISGYTF.

The chain carries TRBV28 and TRBJ1-2; TRBD1 is a possible D gene (6 bases). The CDR3 has 15 amino acids. Germline V gene data show CDR1 as MDHEN and CDR2 as SYDVKM. V shed 3 bases and J shed 3 bases, with 14 bases lying between them. CDR3 loop: CASSFSGGSDYGYTF. For the CDR3, the DNA is TGTGCCAGCAGTTTCTCTGGGGGCTCAGACTATGGCTACACCTTC.

This chain uses TRBV4-3 with TRBJ2-7, with D unclear. Germline values: CDR1 LGHNA, CDR2 YSLEER. V was cut by 1 base and J by 2 bases, with 9 bases left in between. The CDR3 length is 14 residues. Written as DNA, the CDR3 is TGCGCCAGCAGCCAAGTCGAAGGGACCTACGAGCAGTACTTC. Amino acids: CASSQVEGTYEQYF.

This chain joins TRBV9 and TRBJ2-7, with 12 bases identical to TRBD1. The V segment lost 0 bases and the J segment 6 bases; nucleotides outside the gene matches: 4. This CDR3 region has 15 residues. Germline lookup yields CDR1 SGDLS and CDR2 YYNGEE. CDR3 in DNA: TGTGCCAGCAGCGTAGCGGGACAGGGGGCGCCCGAGCAGTACTTC. This encodes CASSVAGQGAPEQYF. Combining the CDR3 with reference TRBV9 and TRBJ2-7 gives the whole variable domain DSGVTQTPKHLITATGQRVTLRCSPRSGDLSVYWYQQSLDQGLQFLIQYYNGEERAKGNILERFSAQQFPDLHSELNLSSLELGDSALYFCASSVAGQGAPEQYFGPGTRLTVT.

This sequence joins TRBV18 and TRBJ2-7, with D tentatively TRBD2 (6 bases). V was pared by 6 bases and J by 2 bases, with 14 bases between. The CDR3 spans 14 residues. Germline V gives CDR1 KGHSH, CDR2 LQKENI. The CDR3 loop reads CASSIAEEPYEQYF. CDR3 DNA sequence: TGTGCCAGCTCGATAGCGGAAGAGCCCTACGAGCAGTACTTC.

A single count supports this clonotype. V and J are TRBV18 and TRBJ1-4; D unresolved. Germline V lookup: CDR1 KGHSH, CDR2 LQKENI. V dropped 3 bases and J dropped 5 bases, with 4 bases sitting between them. This CDR3 has 12 residues. CDR3 protein: CASSPANEKLFF. The DNA of the CDR3 is TGTGCCAGCTCACCCGCGAATGAAAAACTGTTTTTT. The full variable domain, completed using reference TRBV18 and TRBJ1-4, is NAGVMQNPRHLVRRRGQEARLRCSPMKGHSHVYWYRQLPEEGLKFMVYLQKENIIDESGMPKERFSAEFPKEGPSILRIQQVVRGDSAAYFCASSPANEKLFFGSGTQLSVL.

This clonotype appeared a single time. The chain recombines TRBV30 with TRBJ1-6; D remains unclear. The CDR3 length is 15 residues. Germline CDR1 is GTSNPN and CDR2 is SVGIG (reference sequence). V shed 1 base and J shed 2 bases, with 9 bases lying between them. CDR3 region: CAWSGGLAYNSPLHF. The CDR3 bases are TGTGCCTGGAGTGGTGGGCTGGCCTATAATTCACCCCTCCACTTT. Based on the CDR3 plus reference TRBV30 and TRBJ1-6, the full variable domain is SQTIHQWPATLVQPVGSPLSLECTVEGTSNPNLYWYRQAAGRGLQLLFYSVGIGQISSEVPQNLSASRPQDRQFILSSKKLLLSDSGFYLCAWSGGLAYNSPLHFGNGTRLTVT.

The chain joins TRBV1 to TRBJ2-7. TRBV1 has pseudogene status. The CDR3 is 8 residues long. CDR3 coding DNA: TGCACCCTGCACGAGCAGTACTTC. Translating gives CTLHEQYF.

The table lists this clonotype with a count of one. The J gene is TRBJ1-2, the V gene TRBV27, with D perhaps matching TRBD1 (6 bases). The CDR3 totals 14 residues. Germline V CDR1 and CDR2: MNHEY, SMNVEV (reference sequence). V lost 6 bases and J 4 bases, leaving 15 bases between the germline ends. The CDR3 here is CASSLNRVGYGYTF. CDR3 coding DNA: TGTGCCAGCAGCCTAAACAGGGTAGGCTATGGCTACACCTTC.

The chain carries TRBV6-2 or TRBV6-3 and TRBJ2-5; no firm D call. Deletions cut 6 bases from V and 0 bases from J, with 8 bases between. In germline, CDR1 is MNHEY, CDR2 SVGEGT. There are 13 residues in the CDR3. The CDR3 reads CASRTVYQETQYF. The CDR3 coding sequence is TGTGCCAGCAGAACAGTGTACCAAGAGACCCAGTACTTC.

In its sample, this clonotype was seen once. This sequence joins TRBV7-9 and TRBJ2-2, with D perhaps assigned TRBD1 or TRBD2 (6 bases each). There are 15 residues in the CDR3. The V end was cut by 5 bases, the J end by 5 bases, with 15 bases between. Per germline, CDR1 SEHNR and CDR2 FQNEAQ (reference sequence). The CDR3 sequence is CASSAGQALTGELFF. The CDR3 DNA follows: TGTGCCAGCAGCGCGGGACAAGCCTTAACCGGGGAGCTGTTTTTT.